One sample yielded the 17 T cell receptor beta chains listed below, sequenced in a study of blood T cell repertoires in COVID-19. Produced via immunoSEQ multiplex PCR; TCRdb's table is partial and in-frame only. The sample shows around 170,000 clones, about nine tenths of them seen only once. Specimen: PBMCs or T cells enriched from blood (not recorded which). These receptors came from a woman under 30 who had recovered from COVID-19.

This chain connects TRBV3-1 (or the pseudogene TRBV3-2) to TRBJ2-1, with D possibly TRBD2 on 5 matching bases. This CDR3 is built from 14 residues. Germline V lookup: CDR1 LGHDT, CDR2 YNNKEL (reference sequence). The V end lost 0 bases, the J end lost 9 bases, and 12 bases lay between the germline ends. This chain's CDR3 is CASSQEGRSGEQFF. Written as DNA, the CDR3 is TGTGCCAGCAGCCAAGAAGGGAGATCGGGTGAGCAGTTCTTC.

The chain employs TRBV2 and TRBJ1-6, with TRBD1 matching 7 bases. The CDR3 runs to 13 residues. The germline V gene has CDR1 SNHLY and CDR2 FYNNEI. Losses at the gene ends were 5 bases for V and 9 bases for J; bases not matched to a gene: 4. The CDR3 bases are TGTGCCAGCAGTTGGCCAGGGGGTTCACCCCTCCACTTT. Encoded protein: CASSWPGGSPLHF.

J is TRBJ2-7 and V is TRBV7-3; 7 nucleotides align to TRBD2. The length of the CDR3 is 15 residues. CDR1 SGHTA and CDR2 FQGTGA come from the germline V gene. V lost 2 bases to trimming and J lost 7 bases; unmatched junction nucleotides: 11. CDR3 DNA: TGTGCCAGCAGCTTACAAGGTGCGGGAGTGGGTGAGCAGTACTTC. This translates into CASSLQGAGVGEQYF.

The chain recombines TRBV18 with TRBJ2-1; 7 positions match TRBD1. J gave up 5 bases and V 3 bases, and 7 bases lay outside the gene matches. This CDR3 is built from 15 residues. The V gene's germline CDR1 is KGHSH and CDR2 LQKENI. The CDR3 is CASSPRQGENNEQFF. CDR3 nucleotide sequence: TGTGCCAGCTCACCTCGGCAGGGGGAAAACAATGAGCAGTTCTTC. Filled out from reference TRBV18 and TRBJ2-1, the complete variable domain reads NAGVMQNPRHLVRRRGQEARLRCSPMKGHSHVYWYRQLPEEGLKFMVYLQKENIIDESGMPKERFSAEFPKEGPSILRIQQVVRGDSAAYFCASSPRQGENNEQFFGPGTRLTVL.

As regards this clone: The germline gene is not matched at one end of the junction; a read error may be the cause. The V call is TRBV7-7, the J call TRBJ2-3; TRBD2 matches 7 bases. The CDR3 is made up of 15 amino acids. CDR1 SSHAT and CDR2 FNYEAQ come from the germline V gene (reference sequence). The CDR3: CASSSLADPTDTQYF. The CDR3 nucleotides read TGTGCTAGCAGCTCCCTAGCGGACCCAACGGATACGCAGTATTTT.

This chain joins TRBV4-2 and TRBJ2-7, with 7 bases aligning to TRBD2. This CDR3 region has 15 residues. In germline, CDR1 is LGHNA, CDR2 YNFKEQ. Trimming cost V 0 bases and J 6 bases; bases outside gene matches: 8. The CDR3 is CASSQDESGVGEQYF. CDR3 coding DNA: TGTGCCAGCAGCCAAGATGAGAGCGGGGTTGGCGAGCAGTACTTC.

The chain is built from TRBV6-5 and TRBJ1-1, with D unresolved. V gave up 8 bases and J gave up 2 bases, with 15 bases separating them. The CDR3 spans 14 residues. The germline gives CDR1 MNHEY, CDR2 SVGAGI. CDR3 loop: CASEGGSLNTEAFF. The CDR3 bases are TGTGCCAGCGAAGGCGGAAGTCTAAACACTGAAGCTTTCTTT.

CDR3 sequence (DNA): TGTGCCAGCAAACAGGGGATTAATGAAAAACTGTTTTTT. It is translated as CASKQGINEKLFF. The chain joins TRBV2 to TRBJ1-4, with 7 nucleotides matching TRBD1. The CDR3 covers 13 residues. Trimming cost V 7 bases and J 4 bases; bases outside gene matches: 3. CDR1 is SNHLY and CDR2 is FYNNEI in the germline V gene.

The chain employs TRBV5-1 and TRBJ1-2; 7 bases are a match to TRBD1. Germline assignment: CDR1 SGHRS and CDR2 YFSETQ. The CDR3 runs 13 residues. V lost 5 bases to trimming and J lost 6 bases; unmatched junction nucleotides: 7. CDR3 nucleotide sequence: TGCGCCAGCAGGACGTTAGGGACAGATGGCTACACCTTC. This gives the protein CASRTLGTDGYTF.

The rearrangement links TRBV13 to TRBJ2-1; TRBD2 aligns across 8 bases. The germline V gene has CDR1 PRHDT and CDR2 FYEKMQ (reference sequence). After removal of 2 bases from V and 8 bases from J, the junction contained 8 bases not matched to a gene. The CDR3 has 15 residues. The CDR3 DNA reads TGTGCCAGCAGCTTATGGTTATCGGGAGGGGATGAGCAGTTCTTC. Protein product: CASSLWLSGGDEQFF.

The V and J genes are TRBV28 and TRBJ2-5; D is perhaps TRBD2 (7 bases). With 8 bases removed from V and 5 bases from J, the gap between germline ends came to 15 bases. The CDR3 has 13 amino acids. Looked up from germline, CDR1 is MDHEN and CDR2 is SYDVKM. The DNA for the CDR3 is TGTGCCAGCTCAAGGGGGGGCCGGGAGACCCAGTACTTC. This sequence encodes CASSRGGRETQYF.

The DNA for the CDR3 is TGTGCCAGCAGTCGCACTGACAGGGTGAATCAGCCCCAGCATTTT. Its protein product is CASSRTDRVNQPQHF. V gene TRBV2 combines with J gene TRBJ1-5, with 7 nucleotides matching TRBD1. V gave up 5 bases and J gave up 4 bases; unmatched junction bases: 8. Germline lookup yields CDR1 SNHLY and CDR2 FYNNEI. The CDR3 runs to 15 residues.

The chain carries TRBV11-2 and TRBJ2-7; the D gene is possibly TRBD1 (5 bases). Trimming took 1 base from V and 4 from J, leaving 11 bases between them. The CDR3 sequence is 14 residues long. CDR1 and CDR2 (germline): SGHAT, FQNNGV. CDR3 region: CASSLGGFGYEQYF. The CDR3 coding sequence is TGTGCCAGCAGCTTAGGGGGCTTCGGTTACGAGCAGTACTTC.

V is TRBV28 and J is TRBJ1-2; the D gene is possibly TRBD1 (5 bases). The CDR3 is made up of 13 amino acids. Germline V gene sequence: CDR1 MDHEN, CDR2 SYDVKM. V was trimmed by 8 bases and J by 8 bases, leaving 18 bases between them. In DNA form, the CDR3 reads TGTGCCAGCGGGGGGACGAACTCGAGGGGCTACACCTTC. It encodes CASGGTNSRGYTF.

The chain combines TRBV7-2 with TRBJ1-2; 10 bases fit TRBD1. Germline V gene lookup returns CDR1 SGHTA and CDR2 FQGNSA. After removal of 2 bases from V and 4 bases from J, the junction contained 16 bases not matched to a gene. There are 19 residues in the CDR3. The CDR3 DNA follows: TGTGCCAGCAGCTTAATGGGCCTGGGACAGGGGTCGGGCTTCTATGGCTACACCTTC. Amino acid sequence: CASSLMGLGQGSGFYGYTF. Based on the CDR3 plus reference TRBV7-2 and TRBJ1-2, the full variable domain is GAGVSQSPSNKVTEKGKDVELRCDPISGHTALYWYRQSLGQGLEFLIYFQGNSAPDKSGLPSDRFSAERTGGSVSTLTIQRTQQEDSAVYLCASSLMGLGQGSGFYGYTFGSGTRLTVV.

The chain recombines TRBV7-2 with TRBJ1-1, with 8 bases matching TRBD1. The CDR3 is 15 amino acids. CDR1 SGHTA and CDR2 FQGNSA come from the germline V gene. The ends lost 6 bases at V and 2 bases at J; junction bases unmatched: 8. The CDR3: CASRLPGTGNTEAFF. As DNA, the CDR3 is TGTGCCAGCAGACTCCCCGGGACAGGTAACACTGAAGCTTTCTTT. The entire variable domain, with the rest obtained from reference TRBV7-2 and TRBJ1-1, is as follows: GAGVSQSPSNKVTEKGKDVELRCDPISGHTALYWYRQSLGQGLEFLIYFQGNSAPDKSGLPSDRFSAERTGGSVSTLTIQRTQQEDSAVYLCASRLPGTGNTEAFFGQGTRLTVV.

The chain has TRBV11-3 and TRBJ2-2; D gene uncertain. Germline V gene sequence: CDR1 SGHNT, CDR2 YENEEA. The V end lost 1 base, the J end lost 7 bases, and 7 bases lay between the germline ends. This CDR3 contains 13 residues. CDR3 DNA sequence: TGTGCCAGCAGCTTAGCTCGAGTCGGGGAGCTGTTTTTT. Residues: CASSLARVGELFF.